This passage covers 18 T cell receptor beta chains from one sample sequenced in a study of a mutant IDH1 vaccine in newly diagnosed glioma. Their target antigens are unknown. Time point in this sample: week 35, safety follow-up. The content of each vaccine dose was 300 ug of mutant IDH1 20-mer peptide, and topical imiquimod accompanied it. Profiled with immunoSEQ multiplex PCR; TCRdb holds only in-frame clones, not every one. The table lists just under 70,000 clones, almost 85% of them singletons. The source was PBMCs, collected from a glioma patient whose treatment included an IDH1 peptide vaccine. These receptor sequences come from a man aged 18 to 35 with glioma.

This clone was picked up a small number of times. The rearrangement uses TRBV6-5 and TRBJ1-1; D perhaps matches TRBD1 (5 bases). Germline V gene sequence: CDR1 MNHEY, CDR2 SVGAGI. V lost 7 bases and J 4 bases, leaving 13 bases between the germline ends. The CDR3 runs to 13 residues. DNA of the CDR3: TGTGCCAGCAATACGGGGGTGACCACTGAAGCTTTCTTT. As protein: CASNTGVTTEAFF.

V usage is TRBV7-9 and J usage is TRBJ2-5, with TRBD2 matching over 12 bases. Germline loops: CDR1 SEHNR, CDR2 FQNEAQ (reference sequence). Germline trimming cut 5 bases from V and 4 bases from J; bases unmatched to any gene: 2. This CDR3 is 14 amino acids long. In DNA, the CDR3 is TGTGCCAGCAGCCCGGGACTAGCGGGAGAGACCCAGTACTTC. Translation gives CASSPGLAGETQYF.

CDR3 sequence reads: CASSVSGRNEQFF. The CDR3 nucleotides read TGTGCCAGCAGCGTGAGCGGGAGGAATGAGCAGTTCTTC. The rearrangement links TRBV9 to TRBJ2-1, with 9 bases aligning to TRBD2. The V gene's germline CDR1 is SGDLS and CDR2 YYNGEE. There are 13 residues in the CDR3. V was clipped by 2 bases and J by 7 bases; unmatched bases: 1.

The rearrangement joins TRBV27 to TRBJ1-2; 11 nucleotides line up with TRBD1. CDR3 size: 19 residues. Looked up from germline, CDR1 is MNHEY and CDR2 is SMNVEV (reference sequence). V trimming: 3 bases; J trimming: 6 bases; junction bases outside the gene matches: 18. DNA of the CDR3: TGTGCCAGCAGTTTTCGTTTGAGGGACAGGGGGGAAAGGGTGAATGGCTACACCTTC. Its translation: CASSFRLRDRGERVNGYTF.

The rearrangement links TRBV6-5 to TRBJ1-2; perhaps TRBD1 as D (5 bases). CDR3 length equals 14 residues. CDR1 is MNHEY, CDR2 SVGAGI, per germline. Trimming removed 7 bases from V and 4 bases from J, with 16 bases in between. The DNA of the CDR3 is TGTGCCAGCACCCCAAGGGTCCAGGGCTATGGCTACACCTTC. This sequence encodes CASTPRVQGYGYTF.

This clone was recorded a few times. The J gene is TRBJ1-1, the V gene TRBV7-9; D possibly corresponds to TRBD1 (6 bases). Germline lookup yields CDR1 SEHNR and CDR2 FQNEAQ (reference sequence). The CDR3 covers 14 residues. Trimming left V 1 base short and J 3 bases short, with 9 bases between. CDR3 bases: TGTGCCAGCAGCTTAGGCTCAGGGGACACTGAAGCTTTCTTT. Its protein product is CASSLGSGDTEAFF.

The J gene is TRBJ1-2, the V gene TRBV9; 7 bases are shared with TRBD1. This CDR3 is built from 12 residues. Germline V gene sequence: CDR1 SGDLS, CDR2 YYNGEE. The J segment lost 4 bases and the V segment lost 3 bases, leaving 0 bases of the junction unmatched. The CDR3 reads CASSGDSYGYTF. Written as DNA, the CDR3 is TGTGCCAGCAGCGGGGACAGCTATGGCTACACCTTC.

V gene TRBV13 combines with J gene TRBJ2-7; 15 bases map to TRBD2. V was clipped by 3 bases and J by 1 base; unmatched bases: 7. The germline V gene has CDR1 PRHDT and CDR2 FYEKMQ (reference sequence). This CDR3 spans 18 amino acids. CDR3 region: CASSFGLAGGPVSYEQYF. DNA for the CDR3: TGTGCCAGCAGCTTCGGACTAGCGGGAGGGCCCGTGTCCTACGAGCAGTACTTC.

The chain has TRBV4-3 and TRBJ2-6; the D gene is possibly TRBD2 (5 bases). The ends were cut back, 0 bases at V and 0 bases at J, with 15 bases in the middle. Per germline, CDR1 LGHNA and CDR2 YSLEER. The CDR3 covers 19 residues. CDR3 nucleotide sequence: TGCGCCAGCAGCCAAGACGAGGGTCTCTCAGACTCTGGGGCCAACGTCCTGACTTTC. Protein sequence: CASSQDEGLSDSGANVLTF.

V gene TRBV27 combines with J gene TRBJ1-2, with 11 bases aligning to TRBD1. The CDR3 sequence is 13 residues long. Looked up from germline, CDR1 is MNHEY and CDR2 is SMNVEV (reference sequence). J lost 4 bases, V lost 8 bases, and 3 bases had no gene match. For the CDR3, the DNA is TGTGCCAGCGGACAGGGGGCTGTCTATGGCTACACCTTC. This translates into CASGQGAVYGYTF.

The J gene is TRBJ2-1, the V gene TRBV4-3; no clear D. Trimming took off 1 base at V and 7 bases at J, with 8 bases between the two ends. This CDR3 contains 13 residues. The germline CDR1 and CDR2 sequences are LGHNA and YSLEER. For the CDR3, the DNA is TGCGCCAGCAGCCAAGGATTTAGGAATGAGCAGTTCTTC. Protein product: CASSQGFRNEQFF.

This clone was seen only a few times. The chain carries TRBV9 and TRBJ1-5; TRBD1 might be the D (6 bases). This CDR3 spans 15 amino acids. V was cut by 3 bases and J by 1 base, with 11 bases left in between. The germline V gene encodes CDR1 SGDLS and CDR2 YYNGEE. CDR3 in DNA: TGTGCCAGCAGCGCAGGGGCGGGGAGCAATCAGCCCCAGCATTTT. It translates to CASSAGAGSNQPQHF.

The CDR3, as DNA: TGTGCCAGCAGCCTCCCCCGGGACAGGGGAAAGCATGGCTACACCTTC. Encoded protein: CASSLPRDRGKHGYTF. The chain joins TRBV11-2 to TRBJ1-2, with 10 bases matching TRBD1. CDR3 length: 16 amino acids. In germline, CDR1 is SGHAT, CDR2 FQNNGV. J was trimmed by 6 bases and V by 5 bases; bases with no gene match: 12.

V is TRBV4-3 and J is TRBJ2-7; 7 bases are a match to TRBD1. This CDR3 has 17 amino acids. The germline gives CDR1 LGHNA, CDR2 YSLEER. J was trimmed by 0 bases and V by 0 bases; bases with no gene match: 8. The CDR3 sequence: CASSQDAPGQSSYEQYF. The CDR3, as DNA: TGCGCCAGCAGCCAAGACGCTCCGGGACAGTCCTCCTACGAGCAGTACTTC.

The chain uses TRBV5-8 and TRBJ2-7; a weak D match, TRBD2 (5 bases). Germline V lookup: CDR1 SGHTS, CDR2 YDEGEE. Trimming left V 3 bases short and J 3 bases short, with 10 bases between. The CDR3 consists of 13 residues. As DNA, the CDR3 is TGTGCCAGCAGCTCCGGGATCTTCTACGAGCAGTACTTC. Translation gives CASSSGIFYEQYF.

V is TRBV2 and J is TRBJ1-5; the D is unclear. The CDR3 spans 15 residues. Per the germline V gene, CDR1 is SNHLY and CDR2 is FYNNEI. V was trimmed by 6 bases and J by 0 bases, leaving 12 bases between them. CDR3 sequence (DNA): TGTGCCAGCAGCGATCGGACGGATAGCAATCAGCCCCAGCATTTT. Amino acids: CASSDRTDSNQPQHF.

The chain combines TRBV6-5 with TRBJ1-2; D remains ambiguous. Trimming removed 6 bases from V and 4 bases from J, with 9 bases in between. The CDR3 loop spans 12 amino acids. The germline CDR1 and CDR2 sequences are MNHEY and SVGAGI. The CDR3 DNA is TGTGCCAGCAGCCCCGGGCCCTATGGCTACACCTTC. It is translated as CASSPGPYGYTF.

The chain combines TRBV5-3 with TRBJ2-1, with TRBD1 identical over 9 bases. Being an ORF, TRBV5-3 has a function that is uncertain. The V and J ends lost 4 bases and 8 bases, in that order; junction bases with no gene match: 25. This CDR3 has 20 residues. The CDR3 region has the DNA TGTGCCAGAAGCCTAACCATGCCGGGACAGGGTGGTTTTGTCTGCCATGAGCAGTTCTTC. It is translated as CARSLTMPGQGGFVCHEQFF.